These 7 T cell receptor beta chains were all obtained from the same sample, sequenced in a study of shared clonotypes between healthy human individuals. Generated by immunoSEQ multiplex PCR, the TCRdb table keeps only in-frame clones and is missing some. The sample records about 980,000 clones, more than 75% being singletons. The sequencing input was memory CD4+ T cells sorted from blood. Subset meaning: CD45RA-negative fraction. These receptors originate from a man aged 18 to 29 in good health.

This chain uses TRBV7-9 with TRBJ2-4; either TRBD1 or TRBD2 may supply D (5 bases each). The CDR3 is 13 residues long. Trimming removed 8 bases from V and 1 base from J, with 9 bases in between. CDR1 and CDR2 from the germline V gene are SEHNR and FQNEAQ (reference sequence). In DNA form, the CDR3 reads TGTGCCAGCGGGACCTTGGCCAAAAACATTCAGTACTTC. Its protein is CASGTLAKNIQYF.

CDR3 DNA sequence: TGTGCCAGCAACGGATGGGCGGTCATGTTCTTC. The encoded protein is CASNGWAVMFF. The rearrangement uses TRBV28 and TRBJ2-1; D gene uncertain. The germline V gene has CDR1 MDHEN and CDR2 SYDVKM. The CDR3 is made up of 11 amino acids. V was clipped by 7 bases and J by 15 bases, with 16 bases between them.

The chain employs TRBV5-1 and TRBJ1-6; unclear D gene. The CDR3 extends over 20 amino acids. Germline V gene sequence: CDR1 SGHRS, CDR2 YFSETQ. Trimming pared 0 bases from V and 0 bases from J, leaving 19 bases between. The CDR3, as DNA: TGCGCCAGCAGCTTGGGAGGGCAGGTGGAAGGGAGCTCCTATAATTCACCCCTCCACTTT. It yields the protein CASSLGGQVEGSSYNSPLHF.

This clone was detected a few times. The chain employs TRBV30 and TRBJ1-1, with a weak D call TRBD1 (5 bases). Per the germline V gene, CDR1 is GTSNPN and CDR2 is SVGIG (reference sequence). The CDR3 runs 11 residues. V was shortened by 3 bases and J by 7 bases, with 9 bases between the two germline ends. The CDR3 DNA sequence: TGTGCCTGGAGCGCACAGGTTGAAGCTTTCTTT. Protein product: CAWSAQVEAFF. Full variable domain (missing parts from reference TRBV30 and TRBJ1-1): SQTIHQWPATLVQPVGSPLSLECTVEGTSNPNLYWYRQAAGRGLQLLFYSVGIGQISSEVPQNLSASRPQDRQFILSSKKLLLSDSGFYLCAWSAQVEAFFGQGTRLTVV.

In its sample, this clone was seen once. The chain employs TRBV6-6 and TRBJ2-5; tentative D call: TRBD2 (7 bases). The CDR3 extends over 13 amino acids. In germline, CDR1 is MNHNY, CDR2 SVGAGI (reference sequence). V was trimmed by 5 bases and J by 7 bases, leaving 14 bases between them. The CDR3 loop is CASSKNREGTQYF. DNA of the CDR3: TGTGCCAGCAGTAAAAACAGGGAGGGGACCCAGTACTTC.

This clone was observed a few times. This chain links TRBV5-6 with TRBJ2-2, with D perhaps matching TRBD1 (5 bases). Germline V gene lookup returns CDR1 SGHDT and CDR2 YYEEEE. The CDR3 sequence is 14 residues long. Deletions cut 0 bases from V and 7 bases from J, with 10 bases between. In DNA form, the CDR3 reads TGTGCCAGCAGCTTGGTCAGGGCTGACGGGGAGCTGTTTTTT. Translating it yields CASSLVRADGELFF.

There are many counts of this clone. The chain is built from TRBV7-2 and TRBJ1-1; no reliable D call. V was pared by 6 bases and J by 9 bases, with 14 bases between. The germline CDR1 and CDR2 sequences are SGHTA and FQGNSA. The CDR3 runs 12 residues. The CDR3 DNA sequence: TGTGCCAGCAGTACGGTCCGGCGTAAAGCTTTCTTT. Encoded protein: CASSTVRRKAFF.